Listed here are 12 T cell receptor beta chains from one sample, sequenced in a study of PD-L1 blockade in urothelial cancer. The time point is: peripheral blood 6 weeks after treatment start. Assay: immunoSEQ multiplex PCR; the TCRdb copy retains only in-frame clones and omits some. The sample lists 100,000 to 150,000 clones, more than 70% occurring once. The sample was PBMCs, taken around atezolizumab (anti-PD-L1) treatment. The receptors were sampled from a man in his forties or fifties with urothelial cancer.

The gene calls are TRBV14 and TRBJ1-4; D is unresolved. Germline loops: CDR1 SGHDN, CDR2 FVKESK. The CDR3 contains 13 residues. V was pared by 8 bases and J by 4 bases, with 11 bases between. CDR3 protein: CASSRGINEKLFF. CDR3 in DNA: TGTGCCAGCTCGAGAGGTATTAATGAAAAACTGTTTTTT.

The V and J genes are TRBV6-1 and TRBJ1-6, with a weak D call TRBD1 (6 bases). This CDR3 comprises 15 residues. V lost 0 bases and J 7 bases, leaving 10 bases between the germline ends. Germline V gives CDR1 MNHNS, CDR2 SASEGT. CDR3 residues: CASSEALGGNSPLHF. CDR3 coding DNA: TGTGCCAGCAGTGAAGCATTAGGGGGAAATTCACCCCTCCACTTT.

This chain connects TRBV28 to TRBJ2-7; 14 bases agree with TRBD2. This CDR3 is built from 18 residues. Per the germline V gene, CDR1 is MDHEN and CDR2 is SYDVKM. V trimming: 6 bases; J trimming: 7 bases; junction bases outside the gene matches: 17. CDR3 region: CASSDNGPGTSGSREQYF. CDR3 DNA sequence: TGTGCCAGCAGCGATAACGGCCCCGGGACTAGCGGGAGTCGTGAGCAGTACTTC.

The chain uses TRBV5-4 and TRBJ2-3; 13 positions match TRBD2. After removal of 4 bases from V and 6 bases from J, the junction contained 5 bases not matched to a gene. Germline values: CDR1 SGHNT, CDR2 YYREEE (reference sequence). The CDR3 consists of 15 residues. The chain's CDR3 is CASSSTSGREDTQYF. In DNA, the CDR3 is TGTGCCAGCAGCAGCACTAGCGGGAGGGAGGATACGCAGTATTTT.

This clone showed up just once. The chain carries TRBV6-6 and TRBJ2-1, with 11 bases that match TRBD2. J gave up 7 bases and V 4 bases, and 9 bases lay outside the gene matches. The CDR3 extends over 16 amino acids. The germline CDR1 and CDR2 sequences are MNHNY and SVGAGI (reference sequence). The CDR3, as DNA: TGTGCCAGCAGTTCCCCTGGGGCTAGCGGGAGGAATGAGCAGTTCTTC. Translating gives CASSSPGASGRNEQFF.

Details on this clone: Other nucleotide sequences from this sample produce the same CDR3. The gene calls are TRBV19 and TRBJ2-7; D unresolved. Trimming cost V 8 bases and J 3 bases, with 14 bases left between them. The CDR3 runs to 13 residues. Germline V gene sequence: CDR1 LNHDA, CDR2 SQIVND (reference sequence). CDR3 bases: TGTGCCAGTTCCGGCCCAGGCTTCTACGAGCAGTACTTC. This sequence encodes CASSGPGFYEQYF.

The gene calls are TRBV5-1 and TRBJ2-1, with a tentative D call TRBD1 (6 bases). V lost 6 bases to trimming and J lost 0 bases, with 10 bases between them. The V gene's germline CDR1 is SGHRS and CDR2 YFSETQ. The CDR3 extends over 14 amino acids. The DNA of the CDR3 is TGCGCCAGCACGGGACAAAGCTCCTACAATGAGCAGTTCTTC. This translates into CASTGQSSYNEQFF.

CDR3 nucleotide sequence: TGTGCCAGCTCGGGAGGGGTAATTCCAGATACGCAGTATTTT. Translating gives CASSGGVIPDTQYF. The chain carries TRBV27 and TRBJ2-3, with 8 bases aligning to TRBD2. Germline V lookup: CDR1 MNHEY, CDR2 SMNVEV (reference sequence). The V gene end was trimmed by 8 bases and the J gene end by 4 bases; junction bases not matched to a gene: 8. This CDR3 is built from 14 residues.

The V call is TRBV6-1, the J call TRBJ2-7; 9 positions match TRBD1. The CDR3 totals 14 residues. V lost 4 bases and J lost 3; bases outside the gene matches: 4. Germline CDR1 reads MNHNS; CDR2 reads SASEGT. CDR3 loop: CASSGGTGSYEQYF. The CDR3 nucleotides are TGTGCCAGCAGTGGGGGGACAGGGAGCTACGAGCAGTACTTC.

V usage is TRBV7-9 and J usage is TRBJ2-7; TRBD2 agrees at 10 bases. This CDR3 contains 15 residues. Per the germline V gene, CDR1 is SEHNR and CDR2 is FQNEAQ (reference sequence). V dropped 5 bases and J dropped 4; count of bases not matched to a gene: 8. In nucleotides, the CDR3 is TGTGCCAGCAGCGCCTCTAGCGGGAGAATTTACGAGCAGTACTTC. Translating it yields CASSASSGRIYEQYF.

This chain uses TRBV11-2 with TRBJ2-2, with TRBD1 identical over 9 bases. There are 16 residues in the CDR3. V shed 5 bases, J shed 1 base, and the junction held 5 bases outside the gene matches. Germline CDR1 and CDR2: SGHAT and FQNNGV. CDR3 amino acids: CASSNRGRRNTGELFF. DNA for the CDR3: TGTGCCAGCAGCAACAGGGGGCGGCGGAACACCGGGGAGCTGTTTTTT.

This clone showed up just once. V usage is TRBV6-1 and J usage is TRBJ2-1; D not resolved. Looked up from germline, CDR1 is MNHNS and CDR2 is SASEGT. V was clipped by 6 bases and J by 12 bases, with 15 bases between them. CDR3 length: 12 residues. CDR3 protein: CASSPSGLRQFF. The CDR3 nucleotides read TGTGCCAGCAGCCCAAGTGGTCTGCGGCAGTTCTTC.